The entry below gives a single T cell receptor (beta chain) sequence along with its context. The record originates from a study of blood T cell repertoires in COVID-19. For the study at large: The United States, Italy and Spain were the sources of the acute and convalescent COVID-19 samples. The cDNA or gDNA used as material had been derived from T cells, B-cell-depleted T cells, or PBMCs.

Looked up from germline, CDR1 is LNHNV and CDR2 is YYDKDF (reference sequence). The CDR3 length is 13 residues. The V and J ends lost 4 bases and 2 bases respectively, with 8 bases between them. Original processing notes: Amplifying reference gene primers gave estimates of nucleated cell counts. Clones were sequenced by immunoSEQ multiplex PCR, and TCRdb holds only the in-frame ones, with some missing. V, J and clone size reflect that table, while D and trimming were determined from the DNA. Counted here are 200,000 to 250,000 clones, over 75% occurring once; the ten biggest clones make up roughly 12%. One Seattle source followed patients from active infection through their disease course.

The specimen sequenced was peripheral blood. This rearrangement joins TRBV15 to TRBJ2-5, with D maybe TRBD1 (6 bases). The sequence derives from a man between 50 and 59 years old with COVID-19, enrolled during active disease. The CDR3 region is CATSMDRQETQYF. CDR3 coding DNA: TGTGCCACCAGCATGGACAGACAAGAGACCCAGTACTTC.